Sequencing of this T cell receptor beta chain was carried out in a study of cytotoxic CD8 clonotypes in ibrutinib-treated CLL. The CDR3 spans 15 residues. Germline CDR1 is SGHRS and CDR2 is YFSETQ. J lost 0 bases, V lost 4 bases, and 4 bases had no gene match. Roughly 1.8 micrograms of genomic DNA (from cryopreserved PBMCs) were used for TCR beta libraries. Generated by immunoSEQ multiplex PCR, the TCRdb table keeps only in-frame clones and is missing some. The sample has some 300,000 clones, roughly 85% seen once. V usage is TRBV5-1 and J usage is TRBJ2-3, with 8 bases lining up with TRBD2. The starting material was PBMCs, obtained before ibrutinib treatment. This receptor was identified in a human donor with chronic lymphocytic leukemia. The CDR3 coding sequence is TGCGCCAGCAGCGTAATAGCGGGAAGCACAGATACGCAGTATTTT. Amino acid sequence: CASSVIAGSTDTQYF.